This T cell receptor beta chain emerged from a study of cytomegalovirus exposure and HLA in healthy donors. Primers included in the PCR were 60 Vbeta and 13 Jbeta primers. Sequenced by immunoSEQ multiplex PCR; TCRdb stores in-frame clones only, minus some. The table shows around 110,000 clones, with approximately 80% occurring only once. The junction had 3 bases not matched to a gene; V was cut back by 4 bases and J by 5 bases. This CDR3 has 13 residues. Germline CDR1 is SGHVS and CDR2 is FQNEAQ. The J gene is TRBJ1-1, the V gene TRBV7-8; 8 positions match TRBD1. The sequence was collected from a woman in her thirties in good health and CMV-seronegative. The specimen sequenced was PBMCs. Written as DNA, the CDR3 is TGTGCCAGCAGCTCCCAGGGGGCAACTGAAGCTTTCTTT. Its protein product is CASSSQGATEAFF.